A selection of T cell receptor beta chains follows, all from one sample in a study of cytomegalovirus exposure and HLA in healthy donors. Here immunoSEQ multiplex PCR was the method, and the copy in TCRdb shows in-frame clones only, minus some. The sample records around 130,000 clones, approximately 61% being singletons. Sequenced sample: PBMCs. The receptor source for this set is a man aged 30 to 45 in good health and CMV-seropositive. The conserved cysteine and the conserved F or W are not part of the CDR3 here. Each record gives: CDR3 length, J gene, V gene, CDR3 protein.

len: 11
j_gene: TRBJ1-2
v_gene: TRBV28
CDR3aa: ASQTGGGFGYT

len: 13
j_gene: TRBJ2-5
v_gene: TRBV13
CDR3aa: ASSLERAGVETQY

len: 13
j_gene: TRBJ2-5
v_gene: TRBV5-1
CDR3aa: ASSSFGTTQETQY

len: 10
j_gene: TRBJ2-7
v_gene: TRBV29-1
CDR3aa: SVGRQTYEQY

len: 11
j_gene: TRBJ2-1
v_gene: TRBV29-1
CDR3aa: SAGQLAYNEQF

len: 16
j_gene: TRBJ2-6
v_gene: TRBV13
CDR3aa: ASSLGAGVTSGANVLT

len: 12
j_gene: TRBJ1-2
v_gene: TRBV6-1
CDR3aa: ASSSGGYNYGYT

len: 14
j_gene: TRBJ2-3
v_gene: TRBV29-1
CDR3aa: SVLRRGTGATDTQY

len: 13
j_gene: TRBJ1-5
v_gene: TRBV19
CDR3aa: ASSIGGVGSQPQH

len: 12
j_gene: TRBJ2-2
v_gene: TRBV5-1
CDR3aa: ASRETGDTGELF

len: 12
j_gene: TRBJ1-3
v_gene: TRBV15
CDR3aa: ATSSRGAGNTIY

len: 12
j_gene: TRBJ2-7
v_gene: TRBV6-5
CDR3aa: ASSYISGADEQY

len: 13
j_gene: TRBJ2-2
v_gene: TRBV10-1
CDR3aa: ASSSEGADTGELF

len: 12
j_gene: TRBJ1-4
v_gene: TRBV6-6
CDR3aa: ASRQTATGEKLF

len: 12
j_gene: TRBJ1-2
v_gene: TRBV9
CDR3aa: ASSSRTGDYGYT

len: 13
j_gene: TRBJ2-3
v_gene: TRBV5-6
CDR3aa: ASTPERAIRDTQY

len: 15
j_gene: TRBJ1-3
v_gene: TRBV6-4
CDR3aa: ASSDWLQVTTGNTIY

len: 12
j_gene: TRBJ1-1
v_gene: TRBV19
CDR3aa: ASIPTGETTEAF

len: 14
j_gene: TRBJ2-7
v_gene: TRBV4-1
CDR3aa: ASSHELAGGPYEQY

len: 13
j_gene: TRBJ1-2
v_gene: TRBV19
CDR3aa: ASSIERTDLGGYT

len: 12
j_gene: TRBJ2-7
v_gene: TRBV18
CDR3aa: ASSLQGHSYEQY

len: 13
j_gene: TRBJ2-5
v_gene: TRBV5-6
CDR3aa: ASSRTTGTRETQY

len: 18
j_gene: TRBJ1-5
v_gene: TRBV10-3
CDR3aa: AISEFPVAHRGFGNQPQH

len: 15
j_gene: TRBJ2-7
v_gene: TRBV28
CDR3aa: ASSWDWGGTGGYEQY

len: 12
j_gene: TRBJ2-3
v_gene: TRBV11-1
CDR3aa: ASRGQGSTDTQY

len: 14
j_gene: TRBJ2-7
v_gene: TRBV4-3
CDR3aa: ASSQVFQEVSYEQY

len: 11
j_gene: TRBJ2-7
v_gene: TRBV5-1
CDR3aa: ASSLDGAYEQY

len: 14
j_gene: TRBJ2-2
v_gene: TRBV28
CDR3aa: ASREISGSNTGELF

len: 16
j_gene: TRBJ2-1
v_gene: TRBV2
CDR3aa: ASHPRDRGSLSYNEQF

len: 12
j_gene: TRBJ1-1
v_gene: TRBV5-1
CDR3aa: ASSSDRVRTEAF

len: 12
j_gene: TRBJ2-4
v_gene: TRBV28
CDR3aa: ASSERLAKNIQY

len: 12
j_gene: TRBJ1-5
v_gene: TRBV6-5
CDR3aa: ASSYSWAPYLQH

len: 12
j_gene: TRBJ2-7
v_gene: TRBV6-5
CDR3aa: ASRPPGWGYEQY

len: 13
j_gene: TRBJ2-2
v_gene: TRBV6-5
CDR3aa: ASSGNRGTTGELF

len: 11
j_gene: .
v_gene: TRBV10-2
CDR3aa: ASRTGIFYEQY

len: 12
j_gene: TRBJ2-3
v_gene: TRBV30
CDR3aa: AWSATRLFTTQY

len: 14
j_gene: TRBJ1-4
v_gene: TRBV5-4
CDR3aa: ASSLKTGTEGEKLF

len: 12
j_gene: TRBJ2-7
v_gene: TRBV30
CDR3aa: AWTLGQADYEQY